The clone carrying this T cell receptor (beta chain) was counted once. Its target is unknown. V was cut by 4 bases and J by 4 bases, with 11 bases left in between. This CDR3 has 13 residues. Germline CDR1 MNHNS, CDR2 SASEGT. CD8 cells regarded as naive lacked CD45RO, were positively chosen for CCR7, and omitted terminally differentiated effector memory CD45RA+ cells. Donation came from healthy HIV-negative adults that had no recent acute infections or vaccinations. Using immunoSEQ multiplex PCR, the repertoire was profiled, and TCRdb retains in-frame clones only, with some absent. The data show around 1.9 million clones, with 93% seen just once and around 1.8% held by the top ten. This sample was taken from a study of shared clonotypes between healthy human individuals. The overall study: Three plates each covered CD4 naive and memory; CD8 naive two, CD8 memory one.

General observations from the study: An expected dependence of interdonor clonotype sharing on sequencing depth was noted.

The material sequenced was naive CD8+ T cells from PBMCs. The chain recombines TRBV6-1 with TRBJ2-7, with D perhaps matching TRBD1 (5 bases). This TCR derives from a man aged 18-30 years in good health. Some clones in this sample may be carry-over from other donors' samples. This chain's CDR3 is CASSGTSRYEQYF. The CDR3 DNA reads TGTGCCAGCAGTGGGACAAGTAGATACGAGCAGTACTTC.